These 29 T cell receptor beta chains were all obtained from the same sample, sequenced in a study of response to subunit inactivated influenza vaccine. TCRdb itself ran the RT-PCR reads through MiXCR, one entry per CDR3 protein. The table lists 650,000 or so distinct CDR3 sequences, around 15% of them singletons. Sample: PBMCs from blood, taken approximately 15 days before vaccination. These receptors all stem from a man in his fifties who received an inactivated influenza vaccine.

The table lists this clonotype with a few counts. The V and J genes are TRBV4-1 and TRBJ1-3; D might be TRBD1 (6 bases). CDR3 length equals 16 residues. V was clipped by 0 bases and J by 0 bases, with 9 bases between them. Germline loops: CDR1 MGHRA, CDR2 YSYEKL. CDR3 DNA: TGCGCCAGCAGCCAAGAGGGGGCATTCTCTGGAAACACCATATATTTT. Protein sequence: CASSQEGAFSGNTIYF.

This clonotype has just a few counts. The chain employs TRBV20-1 and TRBJ1-2; D unresolved. The CDR3 totals 11 residues. The germline V gene has CDR1 DFQATT and CDR2 SNEGSKA (reference sequence). V lost 6 bases and J 6 bases, leaving 11 bases between the germline ends. In DNA form, the CDR3 reads TGCAGTGCGTTAGGGATTGATGGCTACACCTTC. Amino acids: CSALGIDGYTF.

This clonotype was counted at least ten times. The rearrangement uses TRBV11-1 and TRBJ2-7, with 7 bases fitting TRBD2. The J segment lost 9 bases and the V segment lost 5 bases, leaving 10 bases of the junction unmatched. Germline CDR1 and CDR2: SGHAT and FQDESV (reference sequence). The CDR3 covers 13 residues. Here the CDR3 reads CASSQGTTSVQYF. In DNA, the CDR3 is TGTGCCAGCAGCCAAGGGACTACCTCGGTGCAGTACTTC.

The gene calls are TRBV14 and TRBJ2-1; D gene uncertain. V was cut by 6 bases and J by 2 bases, with 14 bases left in between. Germline V gene lookup returns CDR1 SGHDN and CDR2 FVKESK. The CDR3 totals 15 residues. CDR3 coding DNA: TGTGCCAGCAGACCCCCTGGCGGAGCCTACAATGAGCAGTTCTTC. Protein: CASRPPGGAYNEQFF.

The chain joins TRBV5-4 to TRBJ2-1; TRBD1 agrees at 7 bases. This CDR3 is 15 amino acids long. V shed 3 bases, J shed 6 bases, and the junction held 9 bases outside the gene matches. The germline CDR1 and CDR2 sequences are SGHNT and YYREEE (reference sequence). CDR3 DNA sequence: TGTGCCAGCAGCTCCGGGACAGACATAACCAATGAGCAGTTCTTC. This gives the protein CASSSGTDITNEQFF.

This chain uses TRBV3-1 with TRBJ2-1; 14 positions match TRBD2. CDR1 LGHDT and CDR2 YNNKEL come from the germline V gene (reference sequence). This CDR3 is built from 16 residues. Trimming removed 6 bases from V and 10 bases from J; junction bases left unmatched: 11. The DNA for the CDR3 is TGTGCCAGCAGTCAGACCGGGACTAGCGGGAGAGGCGAGCAGTTCTTC. It translates to CASSQTGTSGRGEQFF.

This clonotype was counted many times. In nucleotides, the CDR3 is TGCGCCAGCAGCCCCGGGACTTACAACAATGAGCAGTTCTTC. Residues: CASSPGTYNNEQFF. The V call is TRBV5-1, the J call TRBJ2-1, with TRBD2 as a possible D gene (6 bases). Germline V lookup: CDR1 SGHRS, CDR2 YFSETQ. CDR3 length: 14 residues. V was pared by 4 bases and J by 5 bases, with 13 bases between.

This clonotype was seen only a few times. The CDR3 DNA sequence: TGTGCCAGCAGGAGACTAGCGGGGGGCGGGGAGACCCAGTACTTC. It codes for CASRRLAGGGETQYF. V gene TRBV12-3 or TRBV12-4 combines with J gene TRBJ2-5; TRBD2 aligns across 13 bases. CDR3 length: 15 amino acids. With 6 bases clipped from V and 5 bases from J, the junction kept 6 bases outside the gene matches.

This chain links TRBV5-6 with TRBJ2-1; 8 nucleotides match TRBD2. The ends lost 5 bases at V and 9 bases at J; junction bases unmatched: 13. Germline V gene sequence: CDR1 SGHDT, CDR2 YYEEEE. CDR3 size: 15 residues. Here the CDR3 DNA reads TGTGCCAGCAGTTCTCTAGCGGGCCGGTGGGGTGAGCAGTTCTTC. Translation gives CASSSLAGRWGEQFF.

The rearrangement joins TRBV7-9 to TRBJ2-3; 7 bases fit TRBD2. Trimming cost V 5 bases and J 5 bases; bases outside gene matches: 10. The CDR3 consists of 15 residues. Germline loops: CDR1 SEHNR, CDR2 FQNEAQ (reference sequence). The CDR3 spells CASSTKAGSIDTQYF. The CDR3 DNA is TGTGCCAGCAGCACCAAAGCGGGGAGTATAGATACGCAGTATTTT.

The V and J genes are TRBV10-3 and TRBJ2-7; the match to TRBD1 covers 9 bases. The CDR3 loop spans 16 amino acids. The V gene end was trimmed by 6 bases and the J gene end by 2 bases; junction bases not matched to a gene: 11. Per the germline V gene, CDR1 is ENHRY and CDR2 is SYGVKD. CDR3 DNA: TGTGCCATCAGCAACTTACCGGGACAGGGTACCTACGAGCAGTACTTC. Translating gives CAISNLPGQGTYEQYF.

The chain is built from TRBV29-1 and TRBJ1-5, with D possibly being TRBD1 (6 bases). Trimming pared 5 bases from V and 5 bases from J, leaving 13 bases between. Per the germline V gene, CDR1 is SQVTM and CDR2 is ANQGSEA. CDR3 length: 13 amino acids. CDR3 sequence: CSVSGTPDQPQHF. Written as DNA, the CDR3 is TGCAGCGTTTCCGGGACACCAGATCAGCCCCAGCATTTT.

The chain uses TRBV29-1 and TRBJ2-4; possibly TRBD1 for D (5 bases). Deletions cut 0 bases from V and 8 bases from J, with 11 bases between. CDR1 is SQVTM, CDR2 ANQGSEA, per germline. The CDR3 runs 13 residues. CDR3 in amino acids: CSVEDQGTDIQYF. For the CDR3, the DNA is TGCAGCGTTGAAGATCAGGGCACAGACATTCAGTACTTC.

The chain uses TRBV7-9 and TRBJ1-4, with 7 bases aligning to TRBD1. The CDR3 runs to 14 residues. Germline assignment: CDR1 SEHNR and CDR2 FQNEAQ (reference sequence). V lost 5 bases and J lost 7; bases outside the gene matches: 7. CDR3 in amino acids: CASSTAGGGEKLFF. In nucleotides, the CDR3 is TGTGCCAGCAGCACCGCAGGGGGAGGTGAAAAACTGTTTTTT.

The V call is TRBV29-1, the J call TRBJ1-2; D is possibly TRBD1 (6 bases). Germline V CDR1 and CDR2: SQVTM, ANQGSEA. Trimming left V 0 bases short and J 7 bases short, with 9 bases between. The CDR3 spans 12 residues. The CDR3 sequence is CSVEEGAGGYTF. The CDR3 coding sequence is TGCAGCGTTGAAGAGGGGGCCGGTGGCTACACCTTC.

The sample holds many counts of this clonotype. J is TRBJ2-3 and V is TRBV6-5; 8 bases line up with TRBD2. Germline V gives CDR1 MNHEY, CDR2 SVGAGI. The CDR3 is made up of 16 amino acids. The J segment lost 1 base and the V segment lost 6 bases, leaving 9 bases of the junction unmatched. CDR3 in DNA: TGTGCCAGCAGCCCCTGGACTAGCCGCGGCACAGATACGCAGTATTTT. Translation: CASSPWTSRGTDTQYF.

This clonotype was counted only a few times. The gene calls are TRBV6-1 and TRBJ2-5; 7 bases fit TRBD1. Trimming at V came to 6 bases and at J to 1 base, leaving 5 bases not matched to a gene. The CDR3 runs 14 residues. Germline CDR1 MNHNS, CDR2 SASEGT. CDR3 amino acids: CASSQTGIQETQYF. The DNA for the CDR3 is TGTGCCAGCAGCCAGACAGGGATCCAAGAGACCCAGTACTTC.

V usage is TRBV4-3 and J usage is TRBJ2-2; D may be TRBD1 (5 bases). CDR3 size: 17 residues. V was pared by 2 bases and J by 5 bases, with 18 bases between. Germline V gene sequence: CDR1 LGHNA, CDR2 YSLEER. This CDR3 reads CASSQSSSRRATGELFF. CDR3 in DNA: TGCGCCAGCAGCCAAAGTTCCTCACGCAGGGCAACCGGGGAGCTGTTTTTT.

The CDR3 is CASSLQTGLETQYF. In DNA, the CDR3 is TGTGCCAGCAGTTTACAGACAGGGTTGGAGACCCAGTACTTC. The genes are TRBV12-3 or TRBV12-4 and TRBJ2-5; 7 bases map to TRBD1. The ends lost 2 bases at V and 5 bases at J; junction bases unmatched: 5. There are 14 residues in the CDR3.

This clonotype appeared a few times. The V gene is TRBV6-2 or TRBV6-3, the J gene TRBJ2-7; D is uncertain. The germline CDR1 and CDR2 sequences are MNHEY and SVGEGT. The germline V and J ends were trimmed by 0 bases and 2 bases, with 17 bases remaining between them. CDR3 length equals 17 residues. As DNA, the CDR3 is TGTGCCAGCAGTTACTCTTTAGGGTCGACGACCGCCTACGAGCAGTACTTC. Translation: CASSYSLGSTTAYEQYF.

Many counts were recorded for this clonotype. The rearrangement joins TRBV28 to TRBJ2-1, with TRBD2 matching over 12 bases. In germline, CDR1 is MDHEN, CDR2 SYDVKM. The trim removed 3 bases at V and 8 bases at J, leaving 5 bases unmatched. The CDR3 length is 15 residues. In nucleotides, the CDR3 is TGTGCCAGCAGTTTTCCTAGCGGGGGGGTGGATGAGCAGTTCTTC. This encodes CASSFPSGGVDEQFF. Full variable domain (rest looked up from reference TRBV28 and TRBJ2-1): DVKVTQSSRYLVKRTGEKVFLECVQDMDHENMFWYRQDPGLGLRLIYFSYDVKMKEKGDIPEGYSVSREKKERFSLILESASTNQTSMYLCASSFPSGGVDEQFFGPGTRLTVL.

The rearrangement links TRBV4-3 to TRBJ2-3; 11 bases agree with TRBD2. Germline CDR1 is LGHNA and CDR2 is YSLEER. The CDR3 is 16 amino acids. After removal of 2 bases from V and 3 bases from J, the junction contained 4 bases not matched to a gene. The CDR3 DNA follows: TGCGCCAGCAGCCAACTTAGCGGGAGGGATACAGATACGCAGTATTTT. Protein product: CASSQLSGRDTDTQYF.

This clonotype was counted only a few times. This chain connects TRBV7-9 to TRBJ2-1; D perhaps matches TRBD2 (5 bases). This CDR3 has 15 amino acids. V lost 5 bases and J 6 bases, leaving 17 bases between the germline ends. Germline V CDR1 and CDR2: SEHNR, FQNEAQ (reference sequence). Written as DNA, the CDR3 is TGTGCCAGCAGCCTCGGAACGGGGAGTACCAATGAGCAGTTCTTC. Residues: CASSLGTGSTNEQFF.

This clonotype was counted a few times. The V gene is TRBV6-2 or TRBV6-3, the J gene TRBJ2-2; 7 positions agree with TRBD2. Germline loops: CDR1 MNHEY, CDR2 SVGEGT. After removal of 8 bases from V and 4 bases from J, the junction contained 13 bases not matched to a gene. The CDR3 sequence is 16 residues long. In DNA, the CDR3 is TGTGCCAGCTATACCCCTAGCGGTTTCGGCACCGGGGAGCTGTTTTTT. Translated: CASYTPSGFGTGELFF.

This clonotype has a handful of counts. The V and J genes are TRBV5-1 and TRBJ2-5; 8 bases fit TRBD2. The germline CDR1 and CDR2 sequences are SGHRS and YFSETQ. V shed 7 bases and J 2 bases; nucleotides not matched to a gene: 7. The CDR3 is 14 residues long. CDR3 sequence (DNA): TGCGCCAGCGGCGCTCTAGCGGGTCAAGAGACCCAGTACTTC. Translation gives CASGALAGQETQYF.

The chain uses TRBV4-3 and TRBJ1-1; D gene uncertain. In germline, CDR1 is LGHNA, CDR2 YSLEER. V was cut by 4 bases and J by 8 bases, with 11 bases left in between. The CDR3 has 12 residues. The CDR3 DNA follows: TGCGCCAGCAGCCGCCTGCCCCAGGAAGCTTTCTTT. Translating gives CASSRLPQEAFF.

The J gene is TRBJ2-3, the V gene TRBV10-3, with D perhaps matching TRBD1 or TRBD2 (5 bases each). Trimming shortened V by 6 bases and J by 3 bases, and 16 bases separated the two germline ends. Germline CDR1 ENHRY, CDR2 SYGVKD. This CDR3 spans 15 amino acids. CDR3 protein: CAIRARDVETDTQYF. CDR3 bases: TGTGCCATCAGGGCACGGGACGTCGAGACAGATACGCAGTATTTT.

This clonotype was counted a few times. The rearrangement links TRBV29-1 to TRBJ2-3; 10 bases match TRBD2. The CDR3 loop spans 15 amino acids. J lost 4 bases, V lost 7 bases, and 11 bases had no gene match. Per the germline V gene, CDR1 is SQVTM and CDR2 is ANQGSEA. The CDR3 loop is CSAAGLAGVADTQYF. The CDR3 DNA is TGCAGCGCCGCGGGGCTAGCGGGAGTGGCAGATACGCAGTATTTT.

This clonotype appeared many times. The chain uses TRBV20-1 and TRBJ2-4; 8 bases match TRBD1. This CDR3 is 14 amino acids long. Unmatched junction bases numbered 5, after V lost 6 bases and J lost 1 base. Per the germline V gene, CDR1 is DFQATT and CDR2 is SNEGSKA (reference sequence). CDR3 sequence (DNA): TGCAGTGCCTCTCAGGGGGCCGCCAAAAACATTCAGTACTTC. This encodes CSASQGAAKNIQYF.